The rows below give T cell receptor beta chains drawn from one sample of a study of regulatory T cells. Assay: immunoSEQ multiplex PCR; the TCRdb copy retains only in-frame clones and omits some. This sample carries some 38,000 clones, about nine tenths of them seen once, and the ten largest clones take roughly 2.2%. The specimen was conventional CD4+ T cells sorted from blood. The source of these receptors is a person aged 18 to 35 with CD3G deficiency. CDR3s include the opening cysteine and the closing phenylalanine or tryptophan. Only some rows state a clone size, as once, few, many or a class for expanded clones.

CDR3 protein | V gene | clone size | J gene
CASSWGRTKGETQYF | TRBV5-1 | NA | TRBJ2-5
CASSRKGGGTDTQYF | TRBV11-2 | NA | TRBJ2-3
CASSIELGTEAFF | TRBV19 | NA | TRBJ1-1
CASSDRQGYEQYF | TRBV6-1 | NA | TRBJ2-7
CASSRPGPGSSYEQYF | TRBV28 | NA | TRBJ2-7
CASSLVLADTQYF | TRBV7-2 | NA | TRBJ2-3
CSQLGRLSGNTIYF | TRBV29-1 | NA | TRBJ1-3
CASSEADDSPTSYNSPLHF | TRBV6-1 | NA | TRBJ1-6
CASSLSGIAKNIQYF | TRBV28 | NA | TRBJ2-4
CASSKDRFDETQYF | TRBV18 | NA | TRBJ2-5
CAISESELAGIEQFF | TRBV10-3 | NA | TRBJ2-1
CASSLEAGGVYEQYF | TRBV5-1 | few | TRBJ2-7
CASSLAGGFGYTF | TRBV11-2 | once | TRBJ1-2
CASSESTGHYGYTF | TRBV10-3 | NA | TRBJ1-2
CASSSNGRQINYGYTF | TRBV19 | NA | TRBJ1-2
CASSLWPRGNTEAFF | TRBV28 | NA | TRBJ1-1
CASSSGQVGETQYF | TRBV7-9 | NA | TRBJ2-5
CASSLSLRDTSYEQYF | TRBV28 | once | TRBJ2-7
CASSIGCRGGEEEGYTF | TRBV19 | NA | TRBJ1-2
CAQGQGTGELFF | TRBV30 | NA | TRBJ2-2
CASSFPSGGVNEQFF | TRBV7-9 | NA | TRBJ2-1
CASSQRARYGYTF | TRBV11-2 | NA | TRBJ1-2
CASSISGGLSIEQFF | TRBV19 | NA | TRBJ2-1
CASSFAPRRGGYTF | TRBV28 | once | TRBJ1-2
CASSPRTGSYEQYF | TRBV27 | NA | TRBJ2-7
CASSLGVGGFDGYTF | TRBV5-1 | NA | TRBJ1-2
CASSPRGPPGRKPQHF | TRBV7-9 | NA | TRBJ1-5
CASSPNGGYGYTF | TRBV27 | once | TRBJ1-2
CASRRTGIGANVLTF | TRBV28 | NA | TRBJ2-6
CASSLSQSGTQYF | TRBV28 | NA | TRBJ2-5
CASSGTGGLGPQHF | TRBV19 | NA | TRBJ1-5
CATSGGQTDTQYF | TRBV10-3 | NA | TRBJ2-3
CACHRGSEAFF | TRBV30 | NA | TRBJ1-1
CASSPTGVGTGELFF | TRBV28 | NA | TRBJ2-2
CSARMADTQYF | TRBV20-1 | NA | TRBJ2-3
CASSVDRDREQYF | TRBV28 | NA | TRBJ2-7
CASRLSTGGKGTEAFF | TRBV6-6 | NA | TRBJ1-1
CASSYNSGANYGYTF | TRBV6-1 | NA | TRBJ1-2
CASSEEWADTQYF | TRBV6-1 | NA | TRBJ2-3
CASSTGQGWQPQHF | TRBV6-6 | NA | TRBJ1-5
CASSFGTGQETQYF | TRBV7-8 | NA | TRBJ2-5
CASSHWDRVHTQYF | TRBV11-3 | NA | TRBJ2-3
CASRTTGTGGTEAFF | TRBV28 | once | TRBJ1-1
CATRLGRDTEAFF | TRBV6-1 | NA | TRBJ1-1
CASSLIVGREAFF | TRBV28 | NA | TRBJ1-1
CASTRSRLAREQYF | TRBV6-1 | once | TRBJ2-7
CASSTASGTHTEAFF | TRBV18 | once | TRBJ1-1
CASSLGSGTTPAGEQYF | TRBV11-2 | NA | TRBJ2-7
CASSLAGGSGSTDTQYF | TRBV5-1 | NA | TRBJ2-3
CASSWQGANTGELFF | TRBV5-1 | NA | TRBJ2-2
CASSPRGRGRNNEQFF | TRBV11-2 | once | TRBJ2-1
CASSRDRETSNTGELFF | TRBV7-8 | NA | TRBJ2-2
CASSPSEGGSTEAFF | TRBV5-1 | NA | TRBJ1-1
CASSLDSGGSYEQYF | TRBV5-1 | NA | TRBJ2-7
CASSQVNRNYGYTF | TRBV4-1 | NA | TRBJ1-2
CASSLVSSSGDTQYF | TRBV7-9 | NA | TRBJ2-3
CASSLQAGPYEQYF | TRBV27 | NA | TRBJ2-7
CASSIRLGGNEKLFF | TRBV19 | NA | TRBJ1-4
CASGRAAWEQYF | TRBV6-1 | NA | TRBJ2-7